This is a list of T cell receptor beta chains from one sample in a study of cytotoxic CD8 clonotypes in ibrutinib-treated CLL. Using immunoSEQ multiplex PCR, the repertoire was profiled, and TCRdb retains in-frame clones only, with some absent. The sample records roughly 150,000 clones, 70% to 90% being singletons. The sequences come from PBMCs, collected at disease progression, from a patient treated with ibrutinib. The receptors derive from a human donor with chronic lymphocytic leukemia. CDR3s include the opening cysteine and the closing phenylalanine or tryptophan. The order of the fields is V gene, J gene, D gene, clone size, CDR3 protein, CDR3 DNA. A D gene is named only where the DNA matches it firmly. A row's size may be missing; if present it is once, few, many or a size class.

TRBV13	TRBJ2-3	TRBD2	.	CASSLPGLAIGTDTQYF	TGTGCCAGCAGCCTCCCGGGACTAGCTATCGGCACAGATACGCAGTATTTT
TRBV7-6	TRBJ2-7	TRBD1	.	CASSTTDRTDYEQYF	TGTGCCAGCAGTACCACGGACAGGACGGACTACGAGCAGTACTTC
TRBV6-5	TRBJ1-2	.	.	CASSYIAGAGYTF	TGTGCCAGCAGTTACATTGCAGGGGCAGGCTACACCTTC
TRBV11-3	TRBJ2-7	TRBD2	.	CASSAGTSGRKGYEQYF	TGTGCCAGCAGCGCCGGGACTAGCGGGAGAAAGGGCTACGAGCAGTACTTC
TRBV11-1	TRBJ2-3	.	.	CASSPDVGGTDTQYF	TGTGCCAGCAGCCCAGATGTGGGTGGCACAGATACGCAGTATTTT
TRBV30	TRBJ1-2	TRBD1	few	CAYVRDSYYGYTF	TGTGCCTATGTCCGGGACAGCTACTATGGCTACACCTTC
TRBV5-4	TRBJ1-2	.	.	CASSLTGTAMGGGYTF	TGTGCCAGCAGCCTAACCGGGACCGCCATGGGAGGTGGCTACACCTTC
TRBV2	TRBJ2-3	.	.	CASRRTGAGTDTQYF	TGTGCCAGCCGTAGGACGGGGGCCGGCACAGATACGCAGTATTTT
TRBV27	TRBJ2-1	TRBD2	.	CASSQGLALRSYNEQFF	TGTGCCAGCAGTCAGGGACTAGCGTTACGCTCCTACAATGAGCAGTTCTTC
TRBV19	TRBJ1-2	.	.	CASSIAGHASYGYTF	TGTGCCAGTAGTATAGCGGGACATGCGAGCTATGGCTACACCTTC
TRBV30	TRBJ1-2	TRBD1	.	CAWRQQGSYGYTF	TGTGCCTGGAGGCAACAGGGGTCCTATGGCTACACCTTC
TRBV19	TRBJ1-4	TRBD1	.	CASNGQENEKLFF	TGTGCCAGTAATGGACAGGAGAATGAAAAACTGTTTTTT
TRBV2	TRBJ1-1	TRBD1	.	CASSRDRVVGAFF	TGTGCCAGCAGTCGAGACAGGGTTGTGGGAGCTTTCTTT
TRBV7-3	TRBJ1-2	TRBD1	.	CASSLSGQDYGYTF	TGTGCCAGCAGCTTATCAGGACAGGACTATGGCTACACCTTC
TRBV19	TRBJ1-2	.	.	CASSRTPNYGYTF	TGTGCCAGTAGTAGAACCCCCAACTATGGCTACACCTTC
TRBV7-9	TRBJ1-2	.	once	CASSLNSGLGYTF	TGTGCCAGCAGCTTAAACTCAGGCCTTGGCTACACCTTC
TRBV28	TRBJ1-4	TRBD1	.	CASSRPPQTGGNEKLFF	TGTGCCAGCAGCCGTCCCCCACAGACAGGGGGGAATGAAAAACTGTTTTTT
TRBV5-1	TRBJ1-1	.	.	CASSLGQVNTEAFF	TGCGCCAGCAGCTTGGGACAAGTGAACACTGAAGCTTTCTTT
TRBV15	TRBJ2-2	TRBD2	once	CATREAGVTGELFF	TGTGCCACCAGGGAAGCGGGAGTCACCGGGGAGCTGTTTTTT